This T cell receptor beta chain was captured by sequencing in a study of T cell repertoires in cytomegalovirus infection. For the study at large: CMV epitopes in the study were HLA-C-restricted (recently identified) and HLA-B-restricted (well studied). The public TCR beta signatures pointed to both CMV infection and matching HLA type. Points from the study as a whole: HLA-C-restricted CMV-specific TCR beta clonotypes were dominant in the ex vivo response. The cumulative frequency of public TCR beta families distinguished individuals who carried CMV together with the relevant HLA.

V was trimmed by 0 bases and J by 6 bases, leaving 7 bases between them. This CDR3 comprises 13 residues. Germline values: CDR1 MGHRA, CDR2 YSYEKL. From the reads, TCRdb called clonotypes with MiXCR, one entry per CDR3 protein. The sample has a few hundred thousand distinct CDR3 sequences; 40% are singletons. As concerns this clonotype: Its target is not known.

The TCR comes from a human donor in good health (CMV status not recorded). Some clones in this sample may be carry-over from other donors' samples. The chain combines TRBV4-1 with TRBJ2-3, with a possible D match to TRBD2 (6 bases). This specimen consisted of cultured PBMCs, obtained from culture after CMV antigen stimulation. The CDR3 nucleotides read TGCGCCAGCAGCCAAGAGGACTATGATACGCAGTATTTT. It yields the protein CASSQEDYDTQYF.